Listed here are 21 T cell receptor beta chains from one sample, sequenced in a study of blood T cell repertoires in COVID-19. Clones were sequenced by immunoSEQ multiplex PCR, and TCRdb holds only the in-frame ones, with some missing. The repertoire holds a few hundred thousand clones, with roughly 90% as singletons. Sequenced sample: peripheral blood. The receptors come from a middle-aged man with acute or convalescent COVID-19.

The chain has TRBV13 and TRBJ1-1; 9 bases are a match to TRBD1. Germline CDR1 is PRHDT and CDR2 is FYEKMQ (reference sequence). The CDR3 has 14 amino acids. Trimming cost V 5 bases and J 5 bases; bases outside gene matches: 6. The CDR3 sequence: CASSARQGETEAFF. CDR3 DNA sequence: TGTGCCAGCAGCGCCCGACAGGGGGAGACTGAAGCTTTCTTT.

This clone was seen only once. The chain links TRBV6-5 to TRBJ1-2; the D gene is possibly TRBD1 (6 bases). There are 14 residues in the CDR3. Per germline, CDR1 MNHEY and CDR2 SVGAGI. V dropped 6 bases and J dropped 3 bases, with 14 bases sitting between them. CDR3 sequence: CASSPDRTHYGYTF. The CDR3 DNA sequence: TGTGCCAGCAGCCCCGACAGGACGCACTATGGCTACACCTTC.

The rearrangement joins TRBV19 to TRBJ2-3, with TRBD1 identical over 8 bases. The CDR3 runs to 11 residues. V was clipped by 10 bases and J by 6 bases; unmatched bases: 3. CDR1 and CDR2 from the germline V gene are LNHDA and SQIVND (reference sequence). CDR3 protein: CATRTGDTQYF. Written as DNA, the CDR3 is TGTGCCACCAGGACAGGGGATACGCAGTATTTT.

The CDR3 region is CASRYDLRPIAGELFF. The CDR3 DNA reads as TGCGCCAGCAGATATGACCTCCGACCCATAGCTGGGGAGCTGTTTTTT. The V gene is TRBV5-1, the J gene TRBJ2-2; D unclear. The V end was cut by 5 bases, the J end by 8 bases, with 22 bases between. Germline CDR1 SGHRS, CDR2 YFSETQ. The CDR3 consists of 16 residues.

J is TRBJ1-2 and V is TRBV28; 7 nucleotides line up with TRBD1. The V and J ends lost 2 bases and 3 bases, in that order; junction bases with no gene match: 9. This CDR3 is built from 16 residues. Germline CDR1 and CDR2: MDHEN and SYDVKM. The CDR3 DNA reads TGTGCCAGCAGTTTAATGTGGGACAGCCCAGACTATGGCTACACCTTC. The encoded protein is CASSLMWDSPDYGYTF.

The chain uses TRBV5-1 and TRBJ2-5; 7 nucleotides line up with TRBD1. Germline CDR1 reads SGHRS; CDR2 reads YFSETQ. The CDR3 spans 14 residues. The J segment lost 2 bases and the V segment lost 3 bases, leaving 4 bases of the junction unmatched. The CDR3 DNA sequence: TGCGCCAGCAGCTGGGACAGCTCACAAGAGACCCAGTACTTC. Its translation: CASSWDSSQETQYF.

V gene TRBV18 combines with J gene TRBJ1-1; 11 bases match TRBD1. Per germline, CDR1 KGHSH and CDR2 LQKENI. The CDR3 contains 14 residues. The junction had 8 bases not matched to a gene; V was cut back by 3 bases and J by 11 bases. CDR3: CASSPARDRGDAFF. The CDR3 nucleotides read TGTGCCAGCTCACCCGCCCGGGACAGGGGGGACGCTTTCTTT.

This clone was observed a few times. V gene TRBV18 combines with J gene TRBJ2-1; 7 positions agree with TRBD1. The junction had 3 bases not matched to a gene; V was cut back by 0 bases and J by 1 base. The CDR3 contains 16 residues. Looked up from germline, CDR1 is KGHSH and CDR2 is LQKENI. CDR3 coding DNA: TGTGCCAGCTCACCACCAGTGACAGGGTCCTACAATGAGCAGTTCTTC. Translating gives CASSPPVTGSYNEQFF.

The gene calls are TRBV7-8 and TRBJ2-3, with TRBD2 matching over 9 bases. CDR1 and CDR2 (germline): SGHVS, FQNEAQ. J lost 5 bases, V lost 2 bases, and 11 bases had no gene match. This CDR3 is built from 17 residues. The CDR3 reads CASSLYGGGASVDTQYF. Here the CDR3 DNA reads TGTGCCAGCAGCTTATATGGCGGGGGGGCCTCCGTAGATACGCAGTATTTT.

This chain joins TRBV7-3 and TRBJ2-4, with D possibly being TRBD2 (5 bases). Trimming stripped 2 bases from V and 7 bases from J, with 18 bases between. This CDR3 has 16 amino acids. Germline V lookup: CDR1 SGHTA, CDR2 FQGTGA. As DNA, the CDR3 is TGTGCCAGCAGCTTACTGGGAGCTGGGGTTGGGAACATTCAGTACTTC. Encoded protein: CASSLLGAGVGNIQYF.

The chain joins TRBV13 to TRBJ2-1, with 9 positions matching TRBD1. Trimming took 4 bases from V and 7 from J; bases not matched to a gene: 5. This CDR3 has 14 amino acids. Germline V gene data show CDR1 as PRHDT and CDR2 as FYEKMQ (reference sequence). CDR3 nucleotides: TGTGCCAGCAGCTCCCGGGACAGGGCTAATGAGCAGTTCTTC. This encodes CASSSRDRANEQFF.

This clone was recorded only once. The chain has TRBV23-1 and TRBJ1-5; TRBD1 matches 7 bases. TRBV23-1 is treated as an ORF (open reading frame) with a function not yet certain. V shed 6 bases and J 5 bases; nucleotides not matched to a gene: 7. The CDR3 sequence is 14 residues long. The CDR3 spells CASSLDRVDQPQHF. CDR3 sequence (DNA): TGCGCCAGCAGCCTCGACAGGGTTGATCAGCCCCAGCATTTT.

The rearrangement joins TRBV6-1 to TRBJ1-5; a possible D gene is TRBD1 (5 bases). V lost 0 bases, J lost 5 bases, and 11 bases lay in between. CDR1 is MNHNS, CDR2 SASEGT, per germline. The CDR3 loop spans 15 amino acids. CDR3 region: CASSEARGDYQPQHF. In DNA, the CDR3 is TGTGCCAGCAGTGAAGCGCGGGGGGATTATCAGCCCCAGCATTTT.

This clone was found once. J is TRBJ2-7 and V is TRBV5-4; tentative D call: TRBD2 (5 bases). Per the germline V gene, CDR1 is SGHNT and CDR2 is YYREEE (reference sequence). The length of the CDR3 is 13 residues. The V gene lost 1 base and the J gene lost 2 bases, with 7 bases spanning the gap. The CDR3 region is CASSLSGTYEQYF. CDR3 bases: TGTGCCAGCAGCTTGTCGGGGACCTACGAGCAGTACTTC.

The chain couples TRBV6-1 to TRBJ2-6; tentatively, D is TRBD1 (5 bases). V lost 3 bases and J lost 3, with 6 bases in between. The CDR3 contains 14 residues. Germline CDR1 reads MNHNS; CDR2 reads SASEGT. CDR3 sequence (DNA): TGTGCCAGCAGTGATCAGGGTGGGGCCAACGTCCTGACTTTC. Translation gives CASSDQGGANVLTF.

The genes are TRBV30 and TRBJ2-3; D is perhaps TRBD2 (5 bases). The V end lost 4 bases, the J end lost 1 base, and 9 bases lay between the germline ends. The CDR3 is 13 residues long. CDR1 and CDR2 (germline): GTSNPN, SVGIG (reference sequence). The chain's CDR3 is CAWTGLRTDTQYF. The CDR3, as DNA: TGTGCCTGGACTGGACTTCGCACAGATACGCAGTATTTT.

The chain links TRBV5-1 to TRBJ1-5, with no clear D. The CDR3 covers 14 residues. Germline CDR1 reads SGHRS; CDR2 reads YFSETQ. V lost 5 bases, J lost 2 bases, and 11 bases lay in between. For the CDR3, the DNA is TGCGCCAGCAGTAGCGGGGAGGGCAATCAGCCCCAGCATTTT. The encoded protein is CASSSGEGNQPQHF.

V usage is TRBV9 and J usage is TRBJ2-7, with 12 bases aligning to TRBD2. Germline V lookup: CDR1 SGDLS, CDR2 YYNGEE. The CDR3 consists of 14 residues. Germline trimming cut 3 bases from V and 12 bases from J; bases unmatched to any gene: 10. This CDR3 reads CASSGGLAGGPTYF. As DNA, the CDR3 is TGTGCCAGCAGCGGGGGGCTAGCGGGAGGGCCGACGTACTTC.

V and J are TRBV3-1 (or the pseudogene TRBV3-2) and TRBJ1-5; 8 nucleotides align to TRBD1. The J segment lost 7 bases and the V segment lost 0 bases, leaving 5 bases of the junction unmatched. Germline V gives CDR1 LGHDT, CDR2 YNNKEL (reference sequence). The CDR3 runs 15 residues. Here the CDR3 DNA reads TGTGCCAGCAGCCAAGAGATGACAGGGGTGCAGCCCCAGCATTTT. Its translation: CASSQEMTGVQPQHF.

The chain combines TRBV28 with TRBJ2-7; 7 positions agree with TRBD1. Germline V gives CDR1 MDHEN, CDR2 SYDVKM. This CDR3 contains 14 residues. V shed 7 bases and J 1 base; nucleotides not matched to a gene: 7. The CDR3 DNA is TGTGCCAGCACCCCCCCGACAGGGTCCTACGAGCAGTACTTC. Translating it yields CASTPPTGSYEQYF.

The chain combines TRBV27 with TRBJ2-2; 7 bases fit TRBD2. This CDR3 has 16 residues. Unmatched junction bases numbered 10, after V lost 4 bases and J lost 5 bases. The germline gives CDR1 MNHEY, CDR2 SMNVEV (reference sequence). The CDR3 reads CASSSAGAGETGELFF. The CDR3 DNA follows: TGTGCCAGCAGTTCGGCCGGGGCGGGGGAAACCGGGGAGCTGTTTTTT.